This T cell receptor beta chain stems from a study of T cells in Graves' hyperthyroidism and ophthalmopathy. General study points: Prediction of ophthalmopathy progression came a median approximately 6 months pre-onset. The majority of expanded thyroid clonotypes above 0.001 also appeared in blood.

Researchers took RNA transcripts and amplified the TCR beta CDR3 regions from them. HTBI primers were the set used in a first-round RT-PCR of the TCR CDR3. MiXCR, applied by TCRdb to the multiplex PCR reads, yields one record per CDR3 protein. The repertoire has about 610,000 distinct CDR3 sequences, about a sixth of them found once; the top ten carry under 3.5%. PBMCs were derived from 10 ml fresh peripheral blood. Germline V lookup: CDR1 SGDLS, CDR2 YYNGEE. This CDR3 is 15 amino acids long. V lost 3 bases, J lost 3 bases, and 6 bases stayed unmatched. A note on this clonotype: What it binds is not known.

Sequenced: blood. V gene TRBV9 combines with J gene TRBJ2-7, with 10 bases that match TRBD1. The clonotype originates from a woman aged 40-49 years with Graves' ophthalmopathy. The CDR3 here is CASSADGTGDYEQYF. CDR3 DNA: TGTGCCAGCAGCGCCGATGGGACAGGGGACTACGAGCAGTACTTC.